The present entry profiles one T cell receptor beta chain with its context. Its antigen is currently not known. No much larger clonotype is one base removed from it; base qualities were not supplied. V lost 2 bases and J lost 2 bases; the stretch between them is 6 bases long. From cysteine to phenylalanine, the CDR3 is 13 amino acids long. Only the CDR3 DNA is retained, 39 bases long and in frame from the first base. This sample stems from a study of blood T cells in healthy people across ages (dated by TCRdb to between 2014 and 2017). At the level of the whole study: In model experiments, roughly one uniquely barcoded TCR beta cDNA molecule per two T cells was captured by template switching. Using deep sequencing normalized with unique cDNA molecular identifiers, the study measured how TCR beta repertoire diversity changes with age. The donors were divided into four age groups: young (average around 16 years), middle-aged (around 37), aged (approximately 62) and long-lived (about 80). To avoid experimental bias, donors of different ages were spread randomly across the sequencing lanes. The study analyzed two additional independent replicas of 1 million unique cDNA reads from the same blood draw for two donors, one aged 18 to 30 and one aged 80 or older. Broad study findings and their caveats: Estimates of total diversity based on one million sequenced T cells were regarded as lower bounds and as underestimates. Observed TCR beta diversity correlated strongly with the percentage of naive T cells measured by flow cytometry. Bulk unsorted PBMC profiling prevented conclusive comparison of naive and antigen-experienced compartments. Because the CMV infection status of the donors was unknown, age-related changes in expanded clonotypes may potentially have been confounded. Observed TCR beta diversity per million T cells fell roughly linearly with age, and a significant reduction was already apparent by age roughly 40. Compared with the aged group, the long-lived group had more naive CD4+ T cells, fewer expanded clones and increased TCR diversity, a pattern suggesting age selection.

Receptor amplification or capture employed 5' RACE. A second PCR of 7 to 11 cycles was performed with a sample-barcoded 5' primer and a J-beta primer mix. A unique molecular identifier was introduced onto each TCR beta cDNA molecule by a template-switch 5' adaptor carrying 12 random nucleotides. At least 2.5 million CDR3-containing paired-end reads were obtained from each sample. All of the RNA was converted into first-strand cDNA using the Mint cDNA synthesis kit, with a TRBC-specific oligonucleotide serving as the primer. Following uracil-DNA glycosylase treatment, a first 18-cycle PCR with universal primers M1SS and BC2_uni_R was performed on all cDNA. Regarding the original processing steps: Normalization of each sample was performed by random selection of 1 million high-quality reads, each carrying a distinct molecular identifier. Instead of being binned into consensus sequences, reads that shared molecular identifiers were thrown out. MiTCR, with a Q25 quality threshold and the strictest error-elimination algorithm, was used for CDR3 identification, clonotype clustering and error correction. Lower-bound total TCR beta diversity was estimated with a nonparametric unseen species model using Euler transformation. TCRdb took the public reads, trimmed them with fastp at Q25, ran MiXCR for clone calling and kept in-frame beta chains. Each CDR3 protein gets just one entry, which takes the most common genes and DNA from the rows behind it. TCRdb assigned the V and J calls; the authors' analysis was not used. Within this sample are roughly 1.9 million distinct CDR3 sequences, with 35% to 50% of them counted one time only. Around 23% of the sample lies in the top ten.

The donors were roughly 39 Caucasian individuals from Russia, aged roughly 6 to 100 years, who were systemically healthy. Each donor gave about 9.2 milliliters of peripheral blood, drawn into EDTA-treated Vacutainer tubes. PBMCs were isolated by Ficoll-Paque density-gradient centrifugation, with at least 7 million obtained per sample. Trizol reagent was used to extract total RNA from the PBMCs, yielding at least 6 micrograms per sample. For every donor, flow cytometry on a PBMC aliquot measured the percentage of naive CD45RAhigh/CD27high T cells. This receptor was taken from a human donor in good health. The source material was blood. The rearrangement combines TRBV12-3 or TRBV12-4 with TRBJ1-2, with the D gene not clear enough to name. The CDR3 in this case is CASSLHRNYGYTF. The nucleotides are TGTGCCAGCAGTTTACATAGGAACTATGGCTACACCTTC.